This T cell receptor beta chain was observed in a study of cytotoxic CD8 clonotypes in ibrutinib-treated CLL. Study-level background: Of the patients, about a dozen were relapsed/refractory, about 15 treatment-naive and 17 to 18 IGHV unmutated. Study-wide points: Clonality went higher at ibrutinib response and then dropped back toward baseline at progression. While tracking circulating CD8+ T-cell counts, baseline clonality exceeded that of age-matched healthy donors.

Details on this clone: Its antigen is unidentified.

Sequencing was performed with immunoSEQ multiplex PCR; in TCRdb, only in-frame clones are kept and a portion is missing. The sample has more than 35,000 clones; 71% are singletons. The germline CDR1 and CDR2 sequences are SGHDN and FVKESK. Trimming stripped 1 base from V and 4 bases from J, with 7 bases between. This CDR3 spans 13 amino acids. The clonotype was recovered from a human donor with chronic lymphocytic leukemia. Sequencing was performed on PBMCs, taken at disease progression, from a patient treated with ibrutinib. V and J are TRBV14 and TRBJ1-1; no definite D call. This chain's CDR3 is CASSQVYTTEAFF. The DNA for the CDR3 is TGTGCCAGCAGCCAAGTTTACACCACTGAAGCTTTCTTT.